The sequence of this T cell receptor beta chain was determined in a study of long-term antiretroviral therapy in people with HIV. V was clipped by 4 bases and J by 3 bases, with 6 bases between them. The CDR3 is 13 amino acids. The germline V gene has CDR1 ENHRY and CDR2 SYGVKD. This clone was observed a few times. Its antigen is undetermined. Everyone in the study who had HIV was treated in the United States. At the survey level, the v3.0 immunoSEQ assay was run. Profiling relied on immunoSEQ multiplex PCR, and the TCRdb table lists in-frame clones only, not all of them. The data contain more than 20,000 clones, more than 70% of them singletons. Study conclusions and caveats: Clones with expansion before ART led the repertoire at all time points.

This specimen consisted of unsorted PBMCs, obtained 3 years after starting antiretroviral therapy. The chain carries TRBV10-3 and TRBJ2-2, with D uncertain. This TCR derives from a young man with HIV. CDR3 sequence (DNA): TGTGCCATCAGTGCCAGCGACACCGGGGAGCTGTTTTTT. Encoded protein: CAISASDTGELFF.